These 16 T cell receptor beta chains were sequenced from one sample in a study of blood T cell repertoires in COVID-19. Clones were sequenced by immunoSEQ multiplex PCR, and TCRdb holds only the in-frame ones, with some missing. The profile shows more than 110,000 clones, roughly 85% of them singletons. The sequencing sample was made of peripheral blood. Receptors originate from a man between 50 and 59 years old with acute or convalescent COVID-19.

The DNA of the CDR3 is TGTGCCAGCAGTGACCGGACTAGCACAGATACGCAGTATTTT. It yields the protein CASSDRTSTDTQYF. The chain combines TRBV2 with TRBJ2-3; TRBD2 is a possible D gene (5 bases). Germline assignment: CDR1 SNHLY and CDR2 FYNNEI. The length of the CDR3 is 14 residues. V was shortened by 3 bases and J by 0 bases, with 7 bases between the two germline ends.

The rearrangement joins TRBV12-3 or TRBV12-4 to TRBJ2-1; D is perhaps TRBD2 (6 bases). V was cut by 7 bases and J by 8 bases, with 15 bases left in between. The CDR3 extends over 13 amino acids. The CDR3 DNA sequence: TGTGCCAGCAACGAAGGGACTTACGATGAGCAGTTCTTC. It is translated as CASNEGTYDEQFF.

The J gene is TRBJ1-2, the V gene TRBV27; the match to TRBD1 covers 11 bases. V shed 4 bases and J 8 bases; nucleotides not matched to a gene: 6. The CDR3 spans 14 residues. Per the germline V gene, CDR1 is MNHEY and CDR2 is SMNVEV (reference sequence). The CDR3 region has the DNA TGTGCCAGCAGTTGGACAGGGGGCGCCATGGGCTACACCTTC. This encodes CASSWTGGAMGYTF.

The gene calls are TRBV5-1 and TRBJ2-5; D possibly corresponds to TRBD2 (5 bases). The CDR3 totals 15 residues. Germline assignment: CDR1 SGHRS and CDR2 YFSETQ. V was shortened by 3 bases and J by 5 bases, with 17 bases between the two germline ends. CDR3 residues: CASSSVQSGGETQYF. CDR3 sequence (DNA): TGCGCCAGCAGCTCCGTCCAGTCGGGCGGGGAGACCCAGTACTTC.

V gene TRBV2 combines with J gene TRBJ2-2; D is perhaps TRBD1 (6 bases). V lost 8 bases to trimming and J lost 0 bases, with 16 bases between them. Germline lookup yields CDR1 SNHLY and CDR2 FYNNEI. The CDR3 runs 16 residues. The CDR3 sequence is CASRGSGTSNTGELFF. The CDR3 DNA is TGTGCCAGCCGTGGGTCCGGGACATCGAACACCGGGGAGCTGTTTTTT.

This chain joins TRBV7-9 and TRBJ1-6, with a weak D call TRBD1 (5 bases). Germline CDR1 is SEHNR and CDR2 is FQNEAQ (reference sequence). Trimming removed 8 bases from V and 6 bases from J, with 11 bases in between. This CDR3 comprises 13 residues. The CDR3 region is CASQQDGNSPLHF. For the CDR3, the DNA is TGTGCCAGCCAACAGGACGGTAATTCACCCCTCCACTTT.

As regards this clone: Relative to the germline gene, one junction end is altered; a read error may explain this. V gene TRBV10-3 combines with J gene TRBJ2-7; a possible D gene is TRBD1 (5 bases). This CDR3 comprises 17 residues. The germline V gene has CDR1 ENHRY and CDR2 SYGVKD. CDR3: CAISESSVRGWANEQYF. CDR3 DNA sequence: TGTGCCATCAGCGAGTCGAGTGTTAGGGGTTGGGCCAACGAGCAGTACTTC.

J is TRBJ2-7 and V is TRBV20-1, with D perhaps TRBD2 (6 bases). The CDR3 extends over 14 amino acids. Germline assignment: CDR1 DFQATT and CDR2 SNEGSKA (reference sequence). V lost 3 bases and J lost 0, with 12 bases in between. In DNA, the CDR3 is TGCAGTGCTAGTGCAGCGGGCGACTCCTACGAGCAGTACTTC. Protein sequence: CSASAAGDSYEQYF.

This chain uses TRBV6-5 with TRBJ1-1; D possibly corresponds to TRBD1 (5 bases). The V end was cut by 5 bases, the J end by 4 bases, with 8 bases between. From germline, CDR1 is MNHEY and CDR2 SVGAGI. This CDR3 is 12 amino acids long. The CDR3 DNA follows: TGTGCCAGCAGTAGGGGTGGCACTGAAGCTTTCTTT. Its protein product is CASSRGGTEAFF.

This chain links TRBV9 with TRBJ1-2; 7 bases are a match to TRBD1. The CDR3 is made up of 14 amino acids. CDR1 SGDLS and CDR2 YYNGEE come from the germline V gene. V lost 2 bases and J lost 4; bases outside the gene matches: 5. The chain's CDR3 is CASSVDGTVYGYTF. The CDR3 DNA reads TGTGCCAGCAGCGTGGACGGGACAGTCTATGGCTACACCTTC.

The chain's CDR3 is CASSQATMTGGSYEQYF. The CDR3 bases are TGCGCCAGCAGCCAAGCGACCATGACAGGGGGCTCCTACGAGCAGTACTTC. V and J are TRBV4-1 and TRBJ2-7; 9 nucleotides agree with TRBD1. The CDR3 runs to 17 residues. The J segment lost 0 bases and the V segment lost 1 base, leaving 7 bases of the junction unmatched. Germline lookup yields CDR1 MGHRA and CDR2 YSYEKL.

This clone was picked up one time. V usage is TRBV27 and J usage is TRBJ1-4, with D possibly matching TRBD1 (5 bases). Trimming stripped 0 bases from V and 3 bases from J, with 14 bases between. The V gene's germline CDR1 is MNHEY and CDR2 SMNVEV (reference sequence). The CDR3 spans 17 residues. CDR3 nucleotide sequence: TGTGCCAGCAGTTTATCGCCCCAGGGTGTGTCTAATGAAAAACTGTTTTTT. Protein product: CASSLSPQGVSNEKLFF. Full variable domain (remainder filled in from reference TRBV27 and TRBJ1-4): EAQVTQNPRYLITVTGKKLTVTCSQNMNHEYMSWYRQDPGLGLRQIYYSMNVEVTDKGDVPEGYKVSRKEKRNFPLILESPSPNQTSLYFCASSLSPQGVSNEKLFFGSGTQLSVL.

The V gene is TRBV7-6, the J gene TRBJ1-2, with 8 bases aligning to TRBD1. The germline V gene has CDR1 SGHVS and CDR2 FNYEAQ. Trimming removed 2 bases from V and 2 bases from J; junction bases left unmatched: 4. The CDR3 is 15 amino acids. The CDR3: CASSLKGQANYGYTF. The CDR3 nucleotides are TGTGCCAGCAGCTTAAAGGGACAGGCGAACTATGGCTACACCTTC.

The chain combines TRBV7-8 with TRBJ1-6; D perhaps matches TRBD1 (5 bases). Trimming stripped 4 bases from V and 6 bases from J, with 13 bases between. The CDR3 extends over 15 amino acids. Germline V gives CDR1 SGHVS, CDR2 FQNEAQ. In DNA form, the CDR3 reads TGTGCCAGCAGCTCCGCGGGGCGAGGTAATTCACCCCTCCACTTT. This gives the protein CASSSAGRGNSPLHF.

The gene calls are TRBV7-2 and TRBJ2-1; TRBD2 is a possible D gene (5 bases). V lost 2 bases to trimming and J lost 8 bases, with 10 bases between them. This CDR3 spans 13 amino acids. Looked up from germline, CDR1 is SGHTA and CDR2 is FQGNSA. CDR3 amino acids: CASSLRSGDEQFF. The DNA for the CDR3 is TGTGCCAGCAGCTTACGGAGCGGCGATGAGCAGTTCTTC.

The chain couples TRBV18 to TRBJ1-1; D not certain. The V and J ends lost 4 bases and 5 bases respectively, with 17 bases between them. This CDR3 comprises 15 residues. Per germline, CDR1 KGHSH and CDR2 LQKENI. CDR3 DNA: TGTGCCAGCTCACTTTCGGAACGAGGAGTGACTGAAGCTTTCTTT. This encodes CASSLSERGVTEAFF. The full variable domain, rest sourced from reference TRBV18 and TRBJ1-1, is NAGVMQNPRHLVRRRGQEARLRCSPMKGHSHVYWYRQLPEEGLKFMVYLQKENIIDESGMPKERFSAEFPKEGPSILRIQQVVRGDSAAYFCASSLSERGVTEAFFGQGTRLTVV.